This TCR beta chain was obtained from a study of blood T cell repertoires in COVID-19. Study summary: Italy, Spain and the United States were the sources of the convalescent and acute COVID-19 samples. Nucleic acid was either cDNA or gDNA, and it came from T cells, B-cell-depleted T cells, or PBMCs.

Original handling: Estimation of nucleated cell counts relied on the amplification of reference gene primers. Only in-frame clones appear in the TCRdb table, and some are missing; sequencing was by immunoSEQ multiplex PCR. V, J and clone size reflect that table, while D and trimming were determined from the DNA. The repertoire holds under 300,000 clones, with approximately 90% as singletons. A single count supports this clone. This clonotype was sampled from a woman aged 40-49 years with acute or convalescent COVID-19. Input material: peripheral blood.

The CDR3 here is CASSQDRAGQYNEQFF. Here the CDR3 DNA reads TGCGCCAGCAGCCAAGATAGGGCAGGGCAGTACAATGAGCAGTTCTTC. The V call is TRBV4-1, the J call TRBJ2-1; TRBD1 might be the D (5 bases). The germline V gene has CDR1 MGHRA and CDR2 YSYEKL. Trimming pared 0 bases from V and 4 bases from J, leaving 13 bases between. There are 16 residues in the CDR3.